The clone carrying this T cell receptor (beta chain) was counted a few times. Antigen: not known. This record comes from a study of cytotoxic CD8 clonotypes in ibrutinib-treated CLL. The study, taken as a whole, reports: Relative to age-matched healthy donors, clonality at baseline was higher, and it tracked circulating CD8+ T-cell counts.

Libraries were prepared by immunoSEQ multiplex PCR; TCRdb keeps only in-frame clonotypes and omits some of them. The sample gives tens of thousands of clones, 70% to 80% of which show up once; 16% is in the top ten. V dropped 5 bases and J dropped 7; count of bases not matched to a gene: 14. Per germline, CDR1 LNHDA and CDR2 SQIVND (reference sequence). This CDR3 spans 17 amino acids. This receptor was taken from a human donor with chronic lymphocytic leukemia. The sequencing used PBMCs, collected at disease progression, from a patient treated with ibrutinib. This chain connects TRBV19 to TRBJ1-6; 7 nucleotides agree with TRBD1. The CDR3, as DNA: TGTGCCAGTAGTCCAAGACAGGGCCCTTCACAGAATTCACCCCTCCACTTT. This gives the protein CASSPRQGPSQNSPLHF.